This T cell receptor beta chain was documented in a study of OX40 agonist ivuxolimab in advanced cancers. Study details: Earlier treatment with anti-PD-1, anti-PD-L1 or anti-CTLA-4 was permitted, and 35% to 40% had received some. Partial responses occurred in three patients (one hepatocellular carcinoma, two cutaneous melanoma). Study results and limitations: Determination of antigen specificity was not performed for the expanded peripheral T cells.

This CDR3 has 17 amino acids. CDR1 and CDR2 (germline): KGHSH, LQKENI. The V gene lost 3 bases and the J gene lost 1 base, with 18 bases spanning the gap. Profiled with immunoSEQ multiplex PCR; TCRdb holds only in-frame clones, not every one. The sample holds some 60,000 clones, more than 75% seen once. This clone has only a few counts. Its matching antigen is unknown. Blood specimens came from baseline, cycle 4 day 1, and cycle 7 day 1. The chain couples TRBV18 to TRBJ1-1; perhaps TRBD1 as D (6 bases). Sequencing used CD4+ or CD8+ T cells sorted from blood, obtained in a trial of the OX40 agonist ivuxolimab. This TCR was recovered from an adult with an advanced solid tumor such as melanoma, head and neck, liver or kidney cancer. The CDR3 nucleotides read TGTGCCAGCTCACCCGTGGGGGTGGGGGCCCAGAACACTGAAGCTTTCTTT. Protein product: CASSPVGVGAQNTEAFF.